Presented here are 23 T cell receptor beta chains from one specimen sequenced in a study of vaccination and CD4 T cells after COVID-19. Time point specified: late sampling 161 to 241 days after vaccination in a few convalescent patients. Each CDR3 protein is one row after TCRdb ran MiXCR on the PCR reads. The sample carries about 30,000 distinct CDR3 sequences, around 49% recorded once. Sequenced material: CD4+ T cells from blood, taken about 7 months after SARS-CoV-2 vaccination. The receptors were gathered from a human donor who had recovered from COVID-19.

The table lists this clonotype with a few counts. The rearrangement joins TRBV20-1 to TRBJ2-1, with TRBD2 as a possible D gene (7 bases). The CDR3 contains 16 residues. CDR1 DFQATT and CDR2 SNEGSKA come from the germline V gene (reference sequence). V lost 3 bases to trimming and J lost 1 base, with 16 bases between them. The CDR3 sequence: CSASRTKGGSYNEQFF. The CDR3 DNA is TGCAGTGCTAGTCGGACTAAGGGGGGGTCCTACAATGAGCAGTTCTTC.

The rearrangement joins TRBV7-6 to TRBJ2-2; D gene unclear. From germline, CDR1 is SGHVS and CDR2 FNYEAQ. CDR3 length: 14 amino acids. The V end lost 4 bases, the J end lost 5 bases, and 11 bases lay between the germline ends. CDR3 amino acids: CASSSEAKTGELFF. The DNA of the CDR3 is TGTGCCAGCAGCTCAGAGGCCAAAACCGGGGAGCTGTTTTTT.

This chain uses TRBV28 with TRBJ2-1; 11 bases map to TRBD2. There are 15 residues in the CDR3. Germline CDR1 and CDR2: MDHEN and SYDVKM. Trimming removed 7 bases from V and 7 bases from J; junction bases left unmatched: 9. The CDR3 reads CASTVGTSGENEQFF. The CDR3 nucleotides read TGTGCCAGCACCGTCGGGACTAGCGGAGAGAATGAGCAGTTCTTC.

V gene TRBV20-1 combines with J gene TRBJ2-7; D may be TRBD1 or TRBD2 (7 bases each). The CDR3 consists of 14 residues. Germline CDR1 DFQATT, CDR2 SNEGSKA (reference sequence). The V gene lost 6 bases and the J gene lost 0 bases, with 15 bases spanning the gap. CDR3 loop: CSATQGGVSYEQYF. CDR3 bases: TGCAGTGCAACCCAGGGGGGGGTCTCCTACGAGCAGTACTTC.

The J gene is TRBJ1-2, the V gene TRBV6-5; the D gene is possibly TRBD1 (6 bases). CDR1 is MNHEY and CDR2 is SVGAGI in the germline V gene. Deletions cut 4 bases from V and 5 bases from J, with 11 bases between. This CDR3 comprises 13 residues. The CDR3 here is CASSSEGEYGYTF. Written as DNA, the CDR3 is TGTGCCAGCAGTTCCGAGGGGGAATATGGCTACACCTTC.

CDR3 amino acids: CASRSEYSISGNTIYF. The CDR3, as DNA: TGTGCCAGTAGATCCGAGTACAGCATCTCTGGAAACACCATATATTTT. V and J are TRBV19 and TRBJ1-3, with no clear D. CDR1 LNHDA and CDR2 SQIVND come from the germline V gene (reference sequence). The CDR3 is 16 amino acids. Trimming took 6 bases from V and 0 from J, leaving 15 bases between them.

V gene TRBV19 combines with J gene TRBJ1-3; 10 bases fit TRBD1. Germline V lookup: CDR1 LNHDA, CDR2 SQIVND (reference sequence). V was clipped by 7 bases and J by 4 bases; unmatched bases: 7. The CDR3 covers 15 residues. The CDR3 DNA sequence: TGTGCCAGTAATGATCCGGGACAGGGGGGAAACACCATATATTTT. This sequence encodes CASNDPGQGGNTIYF.

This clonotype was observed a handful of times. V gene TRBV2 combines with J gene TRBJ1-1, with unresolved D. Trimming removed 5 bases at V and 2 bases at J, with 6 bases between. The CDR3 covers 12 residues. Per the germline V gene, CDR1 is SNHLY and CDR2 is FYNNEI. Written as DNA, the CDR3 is TGTGCCAGCAGTCCCGATAACACTGAAGCTTTCTTT. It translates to CASSPDNTEAFF.

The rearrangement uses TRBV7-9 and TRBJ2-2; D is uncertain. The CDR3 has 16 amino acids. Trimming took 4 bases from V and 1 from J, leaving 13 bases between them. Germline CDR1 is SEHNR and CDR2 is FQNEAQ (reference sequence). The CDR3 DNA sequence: TGTGCCAGCAGCTCCCCCCGCTCCATGAACACCGGGGAGCTGTTTTTT. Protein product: CASSSPRSMNTGELFF. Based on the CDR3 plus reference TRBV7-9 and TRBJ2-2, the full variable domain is DTGVSQNPRHKITKRGQNVTFRCDPISEHNRLYWYRQTLGQGPEFLTYFQNEAQLEKSRLLSDRFSAERPKGSFSTLEIQRTEQGDSAMYLCASSSPRSMNTGELFFGEGSRLTVL.

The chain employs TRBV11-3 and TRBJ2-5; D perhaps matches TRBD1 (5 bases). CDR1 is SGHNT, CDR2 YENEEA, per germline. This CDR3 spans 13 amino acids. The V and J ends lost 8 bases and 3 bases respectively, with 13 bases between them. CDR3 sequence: CASARREEETQYF. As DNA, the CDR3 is TGTGCCAGCGCGCGCAGGGAAGAAGAGACCCAGTACTTC.

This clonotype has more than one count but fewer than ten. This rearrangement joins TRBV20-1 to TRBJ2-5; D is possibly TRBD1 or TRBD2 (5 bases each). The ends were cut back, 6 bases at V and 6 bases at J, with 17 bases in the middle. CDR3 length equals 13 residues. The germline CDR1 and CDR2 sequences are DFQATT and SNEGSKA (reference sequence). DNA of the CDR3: TGCAGTGCCCGGAGGTCAGGGACGCAGACCCAGTACTTC. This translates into CSARRSGTQTQYF.

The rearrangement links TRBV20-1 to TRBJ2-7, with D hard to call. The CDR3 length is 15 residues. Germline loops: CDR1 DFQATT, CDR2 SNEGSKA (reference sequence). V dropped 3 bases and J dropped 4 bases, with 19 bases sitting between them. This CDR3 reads CSARVGQVTSYEQYF. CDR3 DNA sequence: TGCAGTGCTAGGGTGGGTCAAGTGACCTCGTACGAGCAGTACTTC.

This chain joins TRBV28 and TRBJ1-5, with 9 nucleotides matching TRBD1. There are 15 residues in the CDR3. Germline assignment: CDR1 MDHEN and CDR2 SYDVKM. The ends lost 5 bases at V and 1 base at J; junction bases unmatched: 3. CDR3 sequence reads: CASSRDRVSNQPQHF. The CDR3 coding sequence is TGTGCCAGCAGTCGGGACAGGGTGAGCAATCAGCCCCAGCATTTT.

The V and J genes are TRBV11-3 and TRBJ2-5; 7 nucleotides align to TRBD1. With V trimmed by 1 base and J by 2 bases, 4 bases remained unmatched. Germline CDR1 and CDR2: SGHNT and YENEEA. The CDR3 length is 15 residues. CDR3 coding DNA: TGTGCCAGCAGCTTAGGGGGACAGTCTCAAGAGACCCAGTACTTC. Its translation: CASSLGGQSQETQYF.

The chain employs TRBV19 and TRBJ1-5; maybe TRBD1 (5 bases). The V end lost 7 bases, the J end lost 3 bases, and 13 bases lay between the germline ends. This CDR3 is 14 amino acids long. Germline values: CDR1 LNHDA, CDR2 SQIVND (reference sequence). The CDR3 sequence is CASTSDRPNQPQHF. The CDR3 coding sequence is TGTGCCAGTACCTCAGACAGACCCAATCAGCCCCAGCATTTT.

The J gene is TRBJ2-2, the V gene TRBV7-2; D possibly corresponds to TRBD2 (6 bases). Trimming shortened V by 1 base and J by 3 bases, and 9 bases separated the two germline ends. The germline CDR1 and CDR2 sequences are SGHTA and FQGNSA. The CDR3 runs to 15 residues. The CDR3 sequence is CASSLGGTYTGELFF. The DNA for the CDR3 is TGTGCCAGCAGCTTAGGCGGGACTTACACCGGGGAGCTGTTTTTT. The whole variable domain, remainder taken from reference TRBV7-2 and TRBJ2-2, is GAGVSQSPSNKVTEKGKDVELRCDPISGHTALYWYRQSLGQGLEFLIYFQGNSAPDKSGLPSDRFSAERTGGSVSTLTIQRTQQEDSAVYLCASSLGGTYTGELFFGEGSRLTVL.

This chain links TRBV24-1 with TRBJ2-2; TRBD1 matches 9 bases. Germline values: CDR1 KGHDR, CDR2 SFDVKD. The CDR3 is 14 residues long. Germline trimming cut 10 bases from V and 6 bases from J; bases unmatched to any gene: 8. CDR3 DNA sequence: TGTGCCACTACGGACAGGGGTCCCGCCGGGGAGCTGTTTTTT. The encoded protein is CATTDRGPAGELFF.

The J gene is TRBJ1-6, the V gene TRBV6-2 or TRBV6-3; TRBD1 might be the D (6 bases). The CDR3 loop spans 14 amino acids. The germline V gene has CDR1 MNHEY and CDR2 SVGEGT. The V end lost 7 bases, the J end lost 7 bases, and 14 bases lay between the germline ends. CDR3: CASKSGGGNSPLHF. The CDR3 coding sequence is TGTGCCAGCAAGTCAGGAGGGGGGAATTCACCCCTCCACTTT.

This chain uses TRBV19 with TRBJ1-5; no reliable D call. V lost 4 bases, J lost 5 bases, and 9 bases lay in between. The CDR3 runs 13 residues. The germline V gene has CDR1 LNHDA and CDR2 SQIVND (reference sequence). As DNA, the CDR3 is TGTGCCAGTAGTACCGTACGAGATCAGCCCCAGCATTTT. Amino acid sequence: CASSTVRDQPQHF.

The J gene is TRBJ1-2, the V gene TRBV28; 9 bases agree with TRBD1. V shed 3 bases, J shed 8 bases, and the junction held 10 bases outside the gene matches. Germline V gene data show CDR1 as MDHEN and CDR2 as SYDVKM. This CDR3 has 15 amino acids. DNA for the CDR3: TGTGCCAGCAGTTTGCCGGGACAGGGATCGATCGGCTACACCTTC. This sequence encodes CASSLPGQGSIGYTF.

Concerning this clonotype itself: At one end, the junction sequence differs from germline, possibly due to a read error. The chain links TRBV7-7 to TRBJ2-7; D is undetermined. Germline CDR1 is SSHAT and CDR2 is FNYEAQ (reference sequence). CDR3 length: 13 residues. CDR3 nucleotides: TGTGCTAGCAGCCCCGACCATACCTCCGAGCAGTACTTC. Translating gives CASSPDHTSEQYF.

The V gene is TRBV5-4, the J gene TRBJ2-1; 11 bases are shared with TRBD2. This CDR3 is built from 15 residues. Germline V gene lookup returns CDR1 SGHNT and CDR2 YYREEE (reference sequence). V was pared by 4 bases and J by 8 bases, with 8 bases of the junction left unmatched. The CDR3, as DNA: TGTGCCAGCAGCGGTACTAGCGGGAGCCGACATGAGCAGTTCTTC. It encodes CASSGTSGSRHEQFF.

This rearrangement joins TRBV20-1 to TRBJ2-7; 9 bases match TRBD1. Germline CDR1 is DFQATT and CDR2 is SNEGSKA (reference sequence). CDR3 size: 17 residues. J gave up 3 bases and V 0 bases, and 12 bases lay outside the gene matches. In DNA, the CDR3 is TGCAGTGCTAGAGATAATCGGGGGACAGGGACCTTCTACGAGCAGTACTTC. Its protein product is CSARDNRGTGTFYEQYF.